This T cell receptor beta chain was recorded in a study of OX40 agonist ivuxolimab in advanced cancers. This clone was picked up a small number of times. The repertoire was sequenced with immunoSEQ multiplex PCR; TCRdb's copy has only in-frame clones and lacks some. Of under 50,000 clones in the sample, about three quarters were seen once. This sample comprised CD4+ or CD8+ T cells sorted from blood, obtained in a trial of the OX40 agonist ivuxolimab. The sequence came from an adult with an advanced solid tumor such as melanoma, head and neck, liver or kidney cancer.

The CDR3 loop reads CACKGQRGRNEQYF. The CDR3 DNA follows: TGTGCCTGCAAAGGCCAACGGGGACGAAACGAGCAGTACTTC. The gene calls are TRBV30 and TRBJ2-7; D is tentatively TRBD1 or TRBD2 (5 bases each). The V gene's germline CDR1 is GTSNPN and CDR2 SVGIG (reference sequence). Deletions cut 6 bases from V and 5 bases from J, with 20 bases between. This CDR3 contains 14 residues.